This is a list of T cell receptor beta chains from one sample in a study of T cells in localized non-small cell lung cancer. Some clones are missing from TCRdb's copy, which holds only in-frame ones; the method was immunoSEQ multiplex PCR. The data show about 40,000 clones, around nine tenths seen once. This sample comprised peripheral blood, obtained before any cancer treatment. The receptor source for this set is a woman aged 35-75 years with stage I lung adenocarcinoma. The conserved cysteine and the conserved F or W are not part of the CDR3 here.

J,V,CDR3
TRBJ1-2,TRBV6-1,ASSALPGQGARGYT
TRBJ1-5,TRBV6-6,ASNPPGWNQPQH
TRBJ1-1,TRBV10-3,AISESDNTEAF
TRBJ1-2,TRBV25-1,ASREKGEIGGYT
TRBJ2-7,TRBV7-8,ASTHLTTGVGEQY
TRBJ1-5,TRBV7-9,ASSPRGTGLDQPQH
TRBJ1-2,TRBV28,ASSRGWDYGYT
TRBJ2-2,TRBV5-1,ASSFLEQLNTGELF
TRBJ2-1,TRBV7-3,ASSSAGLENNEQF
TRBJ1-2,TRBV27,ALTLNRGRCGYT
TRBJ2-5,TRBV7-9,ASSPTGASQETQY
TRBJ2-5,TRBV7-9,ASSFVAGGPRETQY
TRBJ1-1,TRBV5-6,ASSGTPSNTEAF
TRBJ1-1,TRBV7-2,ASSSTWTASNTEAF
TRBJ2-1,TRBV7-6,ASSATGASYNEQF
TRBJ2-3,TRBV28,ASRLAGGTDTQY
TRBJ2-7,TRBV6-1,ASRGQGFYEQY
TRBJ1-2,TRBV28,ASRSVFYT
TRBJ1-5,TRBV2,ASKRGEGGNQPQH
TRBJ1-5,TRBV30,AWSRQGNQPQH
TRBJ2-7,TRBV9,ASAPALGQTYEQY
TRBJ1-2,TRBV5-1,ASSFGDYGYT
TRBJ2-3,TRBV7-8,ASSFRASTDTQY
TRBJ1-4,TRBV18,ASSPRGPNEKLF
TRBJ2-1,TRBV7-2,ASSLALEGRNEQF
TRBJ1-2,TRBV7-3,ASSTGYGYT
TRBJ2-7,TRBV10-3,AISERVAGSYEQY
TRBJ1-2,TRBV11-2,ASSLAGQEGLGYT
TRBJ2-2,TRBV6-6,ASSPRTGEEAGELF
TRBJ1-2,TRBV19,ASSPEDREDQNYGYT
TRBJ2-7,TRBV9,ASSVEAGSGYEQY
TRBJ2-3,TRBV6-5,ASSSHDTQY
TRBJ2-5,TRBV7-2,ASSLYTGTVKETQY
TRBJ2-1,TRBV2,ASSGSGSVSYNEQF
TRBJ1-1,TRBV6-6,ASSYSDTEAF
TRBJ2-2,TRBV2,ASKQGRNTGELF
TRBJ1-4,TRBV5-1,ASSRQADKEKLF
TRBJ2-1,TRBV6-5,ASSYSWDRAYNEQF
TRBJ2-3,TRBV28,ASSSGVAGLTDTQY